This T cell receptor (beta chain) was captured in a study of T-cell reconstitution after alpha-beta-depleted transplantation in children. The CDR3 is 15 amino acids. With 6 bases clipped from V and 3 bases from J, the junction kept 7 bases outside the gene matches. Germline V lookup: CDR1 MNHEY, CDR2 SVGAGI. Library preparation (for TCRbeta) was performed with unique molecular identifiers. A single record per CDR3 protein comes from TCRdb applying MiXCR to the PCR reads. The sample comprises fewer than 500,000 distinct CDR3 sequences, about 40% of which are singletons, and under 35% rests with the top ten.

The chain links TRBV6-5 to TRBJ2-7; TRBD1 aligns across 11 bases. The sequencing used PBMCs, collected before TCRalphabeta/CD19-depleted stem cell transplant. The sequence was obtained from a girl aged 2-10 years with aplastic anemia, due to receive a stem cell transplant. In DNA form, the CDR3 reads TGTGCCAGCAGACACTCTGGGACAGGGGGCTACGAGCAGTACTTC. It specifies CASRHSGTGGYEQYF.